One and the same sample provided the 21 T cell receptor beta chains below, sequenced in a study of vaccination effects on CD4 cells after COVID-19. Before sequencing took place, the ViraFEST assay used viral peptide pools to expand antigen-specific CD4+ T cells. Scientists isolated CD4+ T cells after a roughly 10-day culture period ended. Nucleocapsid antibodies stayed negative before and after vaccination, showing no earlier SARS-CoV-2 infection. No antigen is known for these receptors. Method: immunoSEQ multiplex PCR; TCRdb's copy keeps in-frame clones and lacks some. The sample includes around 66,000 clones, approximately 71% of them seen just once. The sample was CD4+ T cells from PBMCs cultured with HCoV-OC43 spike peptides, taken before COVID-19 vaccination. The subset here: HCoV-OC43 spike overlapping peptide pool stimulation. Receptors were obtained from a human donor who received a COVID-19 vaccine.

The chain joins TRBV6-2 or TRBV6-3 to TRBJ2-3; weak D call: TRBD2 (6 bases). There are 14 residues in the CDR3. CDR1 is MNHEY and CDR2 is SVGEGT in the germline V gene. V lost 0 bases and J 6 bases, leaving 10 bases between the germline ends. CDR3 amino acids: CASSYSRRGDTQYF. CDR3 coding DNA: TGTGCCAGCAGTTACTCGAGACGGGGGGATACGCAGTATTTT.

This chain uses TRBV4-3 with TRBJ2-3; no definite D call. Trimming removed 1 base at V and 4 bases at J, with 6 bases between. The germline CDR1 and CDR2 sequences are LGHNA and YSLEER. The CDR3 has 13 residues. The CDR3 nucleotides are TGCGCCAGCAGCCAAGGCATCGCAGATACGCAGTATTTT. It yields the protein CASSQGIADTQYF.

The CDR3 region has the DNA TGTGCCAGCACCTCTCAGGGGGGCCTTGTCACAGATACGCAGTATTTT. It translates to CASTSQGGLVTDTQYF. The chain recombines TRBV5-4 with TRBJ2-3; the D gene is possibly TRBD1 (7 bases). The CDR3 covers 16 residues. The V end lost 6 bases, the J end lost 2 bases, and 19 bases lay between the germline ends. CDR1 and CDR2 from the germline V gene are SGHNT and YYREEE (reference sequence).

This sequence joins TRBV10-2 and TRBJ2-1, with TRBD2 matching over 8 bases. Germline CDR1 and CDR2: WSHSY and SAAADI. The CDR3 runs 12 residues. Trimming at V came to 3 bases and at J to 10 bases, leaving 2 bases not matched to a gene. The CDR3 reads CASSDGGDEQFF. DNA for the CDR3: TGCGCCAGCAGTGACGGGGGGGACGAGCAGTTCTTC.

This rearrangement joins TRBV18 to TRBJ2-2; D unresolved. The germline gives CDR1 KGHSH, CDR2 LQKENI. The V end lost 0 bases, the J end lost 8 bases, and 13 bases lay between the germline ends. This CDR3 has 15 residues. The CDR3 protein is CASSPPTPLRGELFF. The CDR3 DNA follows: TGTGCCAGCTCACCACCGACACCGCTAAGGGGGGAGCTGTTTTTT.

V usage is TRBV24-1 and J usage is TRBJ2-5; 7 positions match TRBD2. CDR3 length: 14 amino acids. V trimming: 3 bases; J trimming: 3 bases; junction bases outside the gene matches: 3. From germline, CDR1 is KGHDR and CDR2 SFDVKD. In nucleotides, the CDR3 is TGTGCCACCAGTGATGGGGGACTAAAAGAGACCCAGTACTTC. The encoded protein is CATSDGGLKETQYF.

This clone was recorded a few times. This CDR3 reads CATSESGAGDSNEQFF. The CDR3 bases are TGTGCCACCAGTGAATCTGGGGCAGGGGATAGCAATGAGCAGTTCTTC. V and J are TRBV24-1 and TRBJ2-1; D perhaps matches TRBD1 (6 bases). Germline-derived CDR1 and CDR2 are KGHDR and SFDVKD. The V end was cut by 4 bases, the J end by 6 bases, with 18 bases between. This CDR3 region has 16 residues.

The chain uses TRBV6-5 and TRBJ1-5; weak D call: TRBD1 (6 bases). The CDR3 loop spans 15 amino acids. The germline CDR1 and CDR2 sequences are MNHEY and SVGAGI. Trimming cost V 7 bases and J 3 bases, with 16 bases left between them. The chain's CDR3 is CASNFWAGDNQPQHF. CDR3 DNA: TGTGCCAGCAACTTCTGGGCAGGGGACAATCAGCCCCAGCATTTT.

The chain recombines TRBV6-6 with TRBJ2-3, with D maybe TRBD1 (5 bases). V was clipped by 6 bases and J by 4 bases, with 17 bases between them. From germline, CDR1 is MNHNY and CDR2 SVGAGI (reference sequence). The CDR3 covers 15 residues. The DNA for the CDR3 is TGTGCCAGCAGGGGGCGCCAAACGGGTGCAGATACGCAGTATTTT. As protein: CASRGRQTGADTQYF.

The chain links TRBV6-5 to TRBJ1-5, with TRBD1 identical over 7 bases. Germline V gene lookup returns CDR1 MNHEY and CDR2 SVGAGI. V shed 6 bases, J shed 4 bases, and the junction held 6 bases outside the gene matches. The CDR3 is 14 amino acids. The CDR3 here is CASRMDRFNQPQHF. DNA for the CDR3: TGTGCCAGCAGAATGGACAGGTTTAATCAGCCCCAGCATTTT.

This clone was seen only once. The chain is built from TRBV28 and TRBJ2-1; tentative D call: TRBD1 (7 bases). The CDR3 loop spans 15 amino acids. V gave up 7 bases and J gave up 5 bases, with 18 bases separating them. Germline values: CDR1 MDHEN, CDR2 SYDVKM. The CDR3 nucleotides are TGTGCCAGCAAGACTGGCGGGACAGCCAACAATGAGCAGTTCTTC. It codes for CASKTGGTANNEQFF.

The chain employs TRBV12-3 or TRBV12-4 and TRBJ1-2; TRBD1 is a possible D gene (5 bases). The V end lost 2 bases, the J end lost 8 bases, and 12 bases lay between the germline ends. The CDR3 extends over 13 amino acids. The CDR3 loop is CASSLLAGRGYTF. CDR3 coding DNA: TGTGCCAGCAGTTTACTGGCAGGGAGGGGCTACACCTTC.

The chain has TRBV9 and TRBJ2-5, with D hard to call. The CDR3 runs 15 residues. The V gene lost 1 base and the J gene lost 2 bases, with 12 bases spanning the gap. Germline V gene lookup returns CDR1 SGDLS and CDR2 YYNGEE. The CDR3 loop is CASSVRSTLQETQYF. CDR3 nucleotide sequence: TGTGCCAGCAGCGTAAGGTCTACTCTACAAGAGACCCAGTACTTC.

The chain couples TRBV4-1 to TRBJ2-1, with D perhaps assigned TRBD1 or TRBD2 (5 bases each). The CDR3 runs 16 residues. Germline CDR1 is MGHRA and CDR2 is YSYEKL. Trimming stripped 3 bases from V and 2 bases from J, with 14 bases between. The CDR3 sequence is CASSQPGRATYNEQFF. CDR3 nucleotides: TGCGCCAGCAGCCAGCCGGGACGGGCTACCTACAATGAGCAGTTCTTC.

V gene TRBV5-1 combines with J gene TRBJ2-1; D tentatively fits TRBD1 or TRBD2 (5 bases each). Trimming pared 2 bases from V and 4 bases from J, leaving 16 bases between. CDR3 size: 16 residues. Germline CDR1 reads SGHRS; CDR2 reads YFSETQ. The CDR3 sequence is CASSLPGLKVYNEQFF. CDR3 DNA: TGCGCCAGCAGCTTACCGGGGCTAAAGGTGTACAATGAGCAGTTCTTC.

The chain couples TRBV5-1 to TRBJ1-2; TRBD1 might be the D (5 bases). The germline V gene has CDR1 SGHRS and CDR2 YFSETQ. Trimming took off 0 bases at V and 4 bases at J, with 7 bases between the two ends. This CDR3 contains 13 residues. Here the CDR3 reads CASSLDGTYGYTF. CDR3 in DNA: TGCGCCAGCAGCTTGGACGGGACCTATGGCTACACCTTC.

The CDR3 bases are TGTGCCAGCAGTCCAACAGAAAATCAGCCCCAGCATTTT. This gives the protein CASSPTENQPQHF. V usage is TRBV6-5 and J usage is TRBJ1-5; no firm D call. The CDR3 is 13 residues long. Between the trimmed V and J ends, which lost 5 bases and 4 bases, there was a span of 9 bases. Germline CDR1 MNHEY, CDR2 SVGAGI.

The chain uses TRBV6-2 or TRBV6-3 and TRBJ1-6; 10 bases are shared with TRBD1. The germline CDR1 and CDR2 sequences are MNHEY and SVGEGT. This CDR3 region has 15 residues. V gave up 5 bases and J gave up 9 bases; unmatched junction bases: 7. The CDR3, as DNA: TGTGCCAGCAGTCGCTCCGGGACAGGGGTTTCACCCCTCCACTTT. This translates into CASSRSGTGVSPLHF.

This clone was seen a few times. V gene TRBV15 combines with J gene TRBJ1-5; no firm D call. CDR3 length: 16 residues. Germline V gene sequence: CDR1 LNHNV, CDR2 YYDKDF (reference sequence). V dropped 0 bases and J dropped 0 bases, with 9 bases sitting between them. CDR3 DNA sequence: TGTGCCACCAGCAGAGATCTGAGGCATAGCAATCAGCCCCAGCATTTT. Its translation: CATSRDLRHSNQPQHF.

The chain has TRBV6-5 and TRBJ1-2; D uncertain. Germline CDR1 MNHEY, CDR2 SVGAGI. The CDR3 extends over 13 amino acids. V lost 7 bases to trimming and J lost 4 bases, with 13 bases between them. The CDR3 nucleotides read TGTGCCAGCAACTCCCCCGGGAGCTATGGCTACACCTTC. Residues: CASNSPGSYGYTF.

The chain recombines TRBV9 with TRBJ2-1; D is perhaps TRBD2 (5 bases). The germline V gene has CDR1 SGDLS and CDR2 YYNGEE. The CDR3 consists of 17 residues. V lost 2 bases to trimming and J lost 2 bases, with 17 bases between them. The CDR3 region has the DNA TGTGCCAGCAGCGTCTCAACCGGAACCGGGACCTACAATGAGCAGTTCTTC. Translated, it gives CASSVSTGTGTYNEQFF.